This TCR beta chain is drawn from a study of shared clonotypes between healthy human individuals. Assay used: immunoSEQ multiplex PCR; TCRdb lists only in-frame clones, some missing. This table has fewer than 3 million clones, around 90% appearing once. The TCR originated in a young man in good health. Some clones in this sample may be carry-over from other donors' samples. What was sequenced was naive CD4+ T cells from PBMCs. Subset noted: CD45RA+ positively selected.

CDR3 coding DNA: TGTGCCAGCAGTGAACGGGGACAGGGGGCAAACATTCAGTACTTC. Amino acids: CASSERGQGANIQYF. This sequence joins TRBV2 and TRBJ2-4, with 12 bases identical to TRBD1. V was clipped by 2 bases and J by 6 bases; unmatched bases: 2. Germline V gene lookup returns CDR1 SNHLY and CDR2 FYNNEI. This CDR3 region has 15 residues.